These T cell receptor beta chains were read from a single sample in a study of molecular identifiers for immune sequencing clone quantification. TCRdb analysed the PCR reads with MiXCR anew, one entry per CDR3 protein. The sample has about 500,000 distinct CDR3 sequences; about a fifth are singletons. The sequenced sample consisted of naive CD8+ T cells from blood, with Jurkat cell RNA spiked in. The receptors derive from a human donor in good health. Some libraries in this study had Jurkat cell RNA spiked in. Both conserved end residues are part of each CDR3. The order of the fields is J gene, clone size, V gene, D gene, CDR3 protein, CDR3 DNA. The D gene is left open where the match is weak. Clone size, where shown, is once, few, many, or a class for clones that have expanded.

j_gene: TRBJ1-1; abundance: many; v_gene: TRBV13; d_gene: -; CDR3aa: CASSTQAGYTEAFF; CDR3nt: TGTGCCAGCAGCACGCAGGCGGGTTACACTGAAGCTTTCTTT
j_gene: TRBJ1-4; abundance: few; v_gene: TRBV28; d_gene: -; CDR3aa: CASSPRGNEKLFF; CDR3nt: TGTGCCAGCAGTCCCAGGGGTAACGAAAAACTGTTTTTT
j_gene: TRBJ2-1; abundance: -; v_gene: TRBV27; d_gene: TRBD2; CDR3aa: CASSLGLAGASSNEQFF; CDR3nt: TGTGCCAGCAGTTTGGGACTAGCGGGGGCCTCCTCCAATGAGCAGTTCTTC
j_gene: TRBJ2-1; abundance: -; v_gene: TRBV13; d_gene: TRBD2; CDR3aa: CAGSSGTSVYNEQFF; CDR3nt: TGTGCCGGCAGCTCCGGGACTAGCGTCTACAATGAGCAGTTCTTC
j_gene: TRBJ2-7; abundance: few; v_gene: TRBV9; d_gene: -; CDR3aa: CASSVGRDNSYEQYF; CDR3nt: TGTGCCAGCAGCGTAGGGCGGGACAACTCCTACGAGCAGTACTTC
j_gene: TRBJ2-3; abundance: many; v_gene: TRBV7-8; d_gene: -; CDR3aa: CASSPRTAPTDTQYF; CDR3nt: TGTGCCAGCAGCCCTCGGACAGCACCCACAGATACGCAGTATTTT
j_gene: TRBJ2-3; abundance: few; v_gene: TRBV7-9; d_gene: TRBD2; CDR3aa: CASSPVGLAPSTDTQYF; CDR3nt: TGTGCCAGCAGCCCCGTTGGACTAGCCCCTAGCACAGATACGCAGTATTTT
j_gene: TRBJ2-7; abundance: many; v_gene: TRBV4-1; d_gene: TRBD1; CDR3aa: CASSQVNRGAYEQYF; CDR3nt: TGCGCCAGCAGCCAAGTTAACAGGGGCGCCTACGAGCAGTACTTC
j_gene: TRBJ2-1; abundance: -; v_gene: TRBV28; d_gene: TRBD2; CDR3aa: CASRPGLAGGSAYNEQFF; CDR3nt: TGTGCCAGCAGACCGGGACTAGCGGGAGGTTCGGCCTACAATGAGCAGTTCTTC
j_gene: TRBJ2-1; abundance: -; v_gene: TRBV29-1; d_gene: TRBD1; CDR3aa: CSSRQGTYNEQFF; CDR3nt: TGCAGCTCTAGACAGGGGACCTACAATGAGCAGTTCTTC
j_gene: TRBJ2-3; abundance: many; v_gene: TRBV20-1; d_gene: -; CDR3aa: CSARVMTSTDTQYF; CDR3nt: TGCAGTGCTAGAGTTATGACTTCCACAGATACGCAGTATTTT
j_gene: TRBJ1-5; abundance: many; v_gene: TRBV15; d_gene: TRBD1; CDR3aa: CATSDTETGGADQPQHF; CDR3nt: TGTGCCACCAGCGATACAGAGACAGGGGGCGCGGATCAGCCCCAGCATTTT
j_gene: TRBJ1-2; abundance: -; v_gene: TRBV5-6; d_gene: -; CDR3aa: CASSPTETLNYGYTF; CDR3nt: TGTGCCAGCAGCCCGACAGAGACCCTAAACTATGGCTACACCTTC
j_gene: TRBJ1-6; abundance: -; v_gene: TRBV6-5; d_gene: TRBD1; CDR3aa: CASTSGDRGLSPLHF; CDR3nt: TGTGCCAGCACCAGCGGGGACAGGGGGCTGTCACCCCTCCACTTT
j_gene: TRBJ2-1; abundance: many; v_gene: TRBV27; d_gene: -; CDR3aa: CASTLYGPFNEQFF; CDR3nt: TGTGCCAGCACTTTATATGGGCCCTTTAATGAGCAGTTCTTC
j_gene: TRBJ2-3; abundance: many; v_gene: TRBV12-3/TRBV12-4; d_gene: TRBD2; CDR3aa: CASRKGRAGEGGVPDTQYF; CDR3nt: TGTGCCAGCAGAAAAGGAAGAGCGGGGGAGGGCGGAGTCCCAGATACGCAGTATTTT
j_gene: TRBJ1-6; abundance: many; v_gene: TRBV28; d_gene: -; CDR3aa: CASSLVGGGNSPLHF; CDR3nt: TGTGCCAGCAGTTTAGTCGGGGGTGGGAATTCACCCCTCCACTTT
j_gene: TRBJ1-3; abundance: few; v_gene: TRBV28; d_gene: -; CDR3aa: CASSLRTVSGNTIYF; CDR3nt: TGTGCCAGCAGTTTACGGACGGTCTCTGGAAACACCATATATTTT
j_gene: TRBJ2-2; abundance: many; v_gene: TRBV4-3; d_gene: -; CDR3aa: CASSQEVVEAGELFF; CDR3nt: TGCGCCAGCAGCCAAGAAGTCGTGGAAGCCGGGGAGCTGTTTTTT
j_gene: TRBJ2-1; abundance: many; v_gene: TRBV6-6; d_gene: -; CDR3aa: CASSYRENYNEQFF; CDR3nt: TGTGCCAGCAGTTACCGGGAGAACTACAATGAGCAGTTCTTC
j_gene: TRBJ1-1; abundance: -; v_gene: TRBV27; d_gene: -; CDR3aa: CASHSGQTNTEAFF; CDR3nt: TGTGCCAGTCACTCCGGGCAGACGAACACTGAAGCTTTCTTT
j_gene: TRBJ2-2; abundance: -; v_gene: TRBV19; d_gene: TRBD1; CDR3aa: CASRPEQGAGELFF; CDR3nt: TGTGCCAGTAGACCGGAACAGGGGGCCGGGGAGCTGTTTTTT
j_gene: TRBJ1-4; abundance: many; v_gene: TRBV4-3; d_gene: -; CDR3aa: CASSQDSGWGGKLFF; CDR3nt: TGCGCCAGCAGCCAAGATAGCGGTTGGGGAGGGAAACTGTTTTTT
j_gene: TRBJ1-1; abundance: many; v_gene: TRBV14; d_gene: -; CDR3aa: CASSQDPIRLGNTEAFF; CDR3nt: TGTGCCAGCAGCCAAGATCCGATCAGGCTCGGAAACACTGAAGCTTTCTTT
j_gene: TRBJ2-7; abundance: -; v_gene: TRBV28; d_gene: -; CDR3aa: CASSRPGHYEQYF; CDR3nt: TGTGCCAGCAGTCGACCGGGTCACTACGAGCAGTACTTC
j_gene: TRBJ2-7; abundance: many; v_gene: TRBV27; d_gene: -; CDR3aa: CASRQGYEQYF; CDR3nt: TGTGCCAGCAGACAGGGCTACGAGCAGTACTTC
j_gene: TRBJ2-3; abundance: many; v_gene: TRBV29-1; d_gene: -; CDR3aa: CSVEFSTDTQYF; CDR3nt: TGCAGCGTTGAATTTAGCACAGATACGCAGTATTTT
j_gene: TRBJ2-5; abundance: few; v_gene: TRBV9; d_gene: -; CDR3aa: CASSKDGGGETQYF; CDR3nt: TGTGCCAGCTCCAAGGATGGAGGAGGGGAGACCCAGTACTTC
j_gene: TRBJ1-1; abundance: once; v_gene: TRBV7-3; d_gene: -; CDR3aa: CASSPGRNTGAFF; CDR3nt: TGTGCCAGCAGTCCGGGACGGAACACTGGAGCTTTCTTT
j_gene: TRBJ2-1; abundance: few; v_gene: TRBV29-1; d_gene: TRBD2; CDR3aa: CSGSLAGVNNEQFF; CDR3nt: TGCAGCGGTTCCTTAGCGGGAGTGAACAATGAGCAGTTCTTC
j_gene: TRBJ2-3; abundance: -; v_gene: TRBV28; d_gene: -; CDR3aa: CASKEGSGTDTQYF; CDR3nt: TGTGCCAGCAAGGAGGGGTCGGGCACAGATACGCAGTATTTT
j_gene: TRBJ2-1; abundance: -; v_gene: TRBV10-3; d_gene: TRBD1; CDR3aa: CAVSEVVTGKSNEQFF; CDR3nt: TGTGCCGTCAGTGAGGTCGTGACAGGGAAGTCCAATGAGCAGTTCTTC
j_gene: TRBJ2-3; abundance: -; v_gene: TRBV7-3; d_gene: -; CDR3aa: CAGSLGTGSDTQYF; CDR3nt: TGTGCCGGCAGCTTAGGAACAGGGTCGGATACGCAGTATTTT
j_gene: TRBJ2-3; abundance: many; v_gene: TRBV27; d_gene: -; CDR3aa: CASAITVFTDTQYF; CDR3nt: TGTGCCAGCGCGATTACCGTGTTCACAGATACGCAGTATTTT
j_gene: TRBJ2-2; abundance: -; v_gene: TRBV7-2; d_gene: TRBD2; CDR3aa: CASSLGGPGLAANTGELFF; CDR3nt: TGTGCCAGCAGCTTAGGGGGACCTGGACTAGCGGCGAACACCGGGGAGCTGTTTTTT
j_gene: TRBJ1-4; abundance: many; v_gene: TRBV6-2/TRBV6-3; d_gene: -; CDR3aa: CASSYNLGLVLFF; CDR3nt: TGTGCCAGCAGTTACAACTTGGGACTCGTACTGTTTTTT
j_gene: TRBJ1-1; abundance: once; v_gene: TRBV12-3/TRBV12-4; d_gene: -; CDR3aa: CASSDYQGSTEAFF; CDR3nt: TGTGCCAGCAGCGACTATCAGGGGTCCACTGAAGCTTTCTTT
j_gene: TRBJ1-4; abundance: few; v_gene: TRBV7-6; d_gene: -; CDR3aa: CASSPRGTNEKLFF; CDR3nt: TGTGCCAGCAGCCCCCGCGGGACTAATGAAAAACTGTTTTTT
j_gene: TRBJ2-1; abundance: once; v_gene: TRBV12-3/TRBV12-4; d_gene: -; CDR3aa: CASSTRLAYNEQSF; CDR3nt: TGTGCCAGCAGTACCCGACTGGCCTACAATGAGCAGTCCTTC
j_gene: TRBJ1-2; abundance: few; v_gene: TRBV6-5; d_gene: -; CDR3aa: CASSYRGGNYGYTF; CDR3nt: TGTGCCAGCAGTTACCGGGGGGGGAACTATGGCTACACCTTC
j_gene: TRBJ1-5; abundance: many; v_gene: TRBV28; d_gene: -; CDR3aa: CASGAQESNQPQHF; CDR3nt: TGTGCCAGCGGCGCCCAGGAAAGCAATCAGCCCCAGCATTTT
j_gene: TRBJ2-1; abundance: few; v_gene: TRBV7-9; d_gene: TRBD2; CDR3aa: CASSELPGLAGVYNEQFF; CDR3nt: TGTGCCAGCAGCGAGCTCCCGGGACTAGCGGGAGTCTACAATGAGCAGTTCTTC
j_gene: TRBJ2-7; abundance: few; v_gene: TRBV27; d_gene: -; CDR3aa: CASSLSGTSTYEQYF; CDR3nt: TGTGCCAGCAGTTTATCCGGGACTTCAACCTACGAGCAGTACTTC
j_gene: TRBJ2-7; abundance: many; v_gene: TRBV7-9; d_gene: -; CDR3aa: CASSSSASYEQYF; CDR3nt: TGTGCCAGCAGCTCGTCCGCGTCCTACGAGCAGTACTTC
j_gene: TRBJ1-1; abundance: -; v_gene: TRBV20-1; d_gene: TRBD1; CDR3aa: CSARVTGSNTEAFF; CDR3nt: TGCAGTGCTAGAGTGACAGGGTCGAACACTGAAGCTTTCTTT
j_gene: TRBJ2-7; abundance: -; v_gene: TRBV6-5; d_gene: -; CDR3aa: CASSYGWGAVGYEQYF; CDR3nt: TGTGCCAGCAGTTACGGGTGGGGGGCCGTTGGCTACGAGCAGTACTTC
j_gene: TRBJ2-3; abundance: many; v_gene: TRBV20-1; d_gene: -; CDR3aa: CSASILEASTDTQYF; CDR3nt: TGCAGTGCTAGTATACTAGAAGCAAGCACAGATACGCAGTATTTT
j_gene: TRBJ1-5; abundance: many; v_gene: TRBV6-2/TRBV6-3; d_gene: -; CDR3aa: CASRPDIYNQPQHF; CDR3nt: TGTGCCAGCAGGCCAGATATCTACAATCAGCCCCAGCATTTT
j_gene: TRBJ1-2; abundance: -; v_gene: TRBV28; d_gene: -; CDR3aa: CASSLYRTAKNYGYTF; CDR3nt: TGTGCCAGCAGTTTATACAGGACAGCCAAAAACTATGGCTACACCTTC
j_gene: TRBJ2-3; abundance: many; v_gene: TRBV5-6; d_gene: -; CDR3aa: CASSLGYRRIDTQYF; CDR3nt: TGTGCCAGCAGCTTGGGCTACCGGAGGATCGATACGCAGTATTTT
j_gene: TRBJ2-1; abundance: few; v_gene: TRBV6-5; d_gene: TRBD2; CDR3aa: CASSGLAGVEQFF; CDR3nt: TGTGCCAGCAGCGGACTAGCGGGAGTTGAGCAGTTCTTC
j_gene: TRBJ1-6; abundance: -; v_gene: TRBV10-3; d_gene: TRBD1; CDR3aa: CAISEGTGLNSPLHF; CDR3nt: TGTGCCATCAGTGAGGGGACAGGGCTCAATTCACCCCTCCACTTT